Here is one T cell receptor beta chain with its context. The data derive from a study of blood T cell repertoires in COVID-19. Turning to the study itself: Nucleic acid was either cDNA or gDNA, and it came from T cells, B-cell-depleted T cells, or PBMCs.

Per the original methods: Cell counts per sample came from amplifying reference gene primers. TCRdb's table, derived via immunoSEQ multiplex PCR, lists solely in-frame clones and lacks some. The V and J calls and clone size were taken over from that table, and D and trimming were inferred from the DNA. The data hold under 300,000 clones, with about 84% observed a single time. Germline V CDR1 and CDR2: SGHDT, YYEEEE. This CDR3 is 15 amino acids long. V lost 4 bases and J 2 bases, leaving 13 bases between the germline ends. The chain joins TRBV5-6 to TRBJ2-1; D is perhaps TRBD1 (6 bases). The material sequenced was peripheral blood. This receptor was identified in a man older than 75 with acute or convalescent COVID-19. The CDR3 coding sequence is TGTGCCAGCAGCGCAACCAGGGGCCCCTACAATGAGCAGTTCTTC. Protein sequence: CASSATRGPYNEQFF.